A selection of T cell receptor beta chains follows, all from one sample in a study of T cell responses to AZD1222 COVID-19 vaccine. Only in-frame clones appear in the TCRdb table, and some are missing; sequencing was by immunoSEQ multiplex PCR. Among roughly 130,000 clones listed, roughly 92% were seen once. Sequenced material: peripheral blood, taken on day 0 of AZD1222 vaccination. The receptors shown here come from an adult in good health. The CDR3 runs from the conserved cysteine through the conserved F or W. The order of the fields is CDR3 protein, CDR3 DNA, CDR3 length, J gene, D gene, V gene, clone size. D genes are given only for firm matches. Rows give clone size only sometimes, using once, few, many, or a class for an expanded clone.

cdr3_aa: CASSSGLNTEAFF
cdr3_nt: TGTGCCAGCAGCTCGGGGCTGAACACTGAAGCTTTCTTT
cdr3_length: 13
j_call: TRBJ1-1
d_call: NA
v_call: TRBV11-1
clone_size: NA

cdr3_aa: CASSPGVSNTGELFF
cdr3_nt: TGTGCCAGCTCACCCGGAGTCTCGAACACCGGGGAGCTGTTTTTT
cdr3_length: 15
j_call: TRBJ2-2
d_call: NA
v_call: TRBV18
clone_size: NA

cdr3_aa: CASSLFEGTGDYGYTF
cdr3_nt: TGTGCCAGCAGCTTATTTGAGGGGACAGGGGACTATGGCTACACCTTC
cdr3_length: 16
j_call: TRBJ1-2
d_call: TRBD1
v_call: TRBV7-9
clone_size: NA

cdr3_aa: CASSIERAYGYTF
cdr3_nt: TGTGCCAGTAGTATAGAGAGGGCCTATGGCTACACCTTC
cdr3_length: 13
j_call: TRBJ1-2
d_call: NA
v_call: TRBV19
clone_size: NA

cdr3_aa: CASSPRGRGNTIYF
cdr3_nt: TGTGCCAGCAGCCCCCGGGGGAGAGGAAACACCATATATTTT
cdr3_length: 14
j_call: TRBJ1-3
d_call: NA
v_call: TRBV11-2
clone_size: once

cdr3_aa: CASSGQLYGYTF
cdr3_nt: TGTGCCAGTTCTGGACAGCTCTATGGCTACACCTTC
cdr3_length: 12
j_call: TRBJ1-2
d_call: NA
v_call: TRBV28
clone_size: NA

cdr3_aa: CSVPHLRDPIYSNQPQHF
cdr3_nt: TGCAGCGTTCCCCACCTCCGGGACCCGATATATAGCAATCAGCCCCAGCATTTT
cdr3_length: 18
j_call: TRBJ1-5
d_call: NA
v_call: TRBV29-1
clone_size: NA

cdr3_aa: CASSGGSNKNIQYF
cdr3_nt: TGTGCCAGCAGCGGGGGCTCCAACAAAAACATTCAGTACTTC
cdr3_length: 14
j_call: TRBJ2-4
d_call: NA
v_call: TRBV5-4
clone_size: NA

cdr3_aa: CASSLPGLKGNEQFF
cdr3_nt: TGTGCCAGCAGTTTACCGGGGTTGAAAGGAAATGAGCAGTTCTTC
cdr3_length: 15
j_call: TRBJ2-1
d_call: NA
v_call: TRBV6-6
clone_size: NA

cdr3_aa: CASSLAGRGNQPQHF
cdr3_nt: TGTGCCAGCAGCTTGGCGGGACGGGGCAATCAGCCCCAGCATTTT
cdr3_length: 15
j_call: TRBJ1-5
d_call: NA
v_call: TRBV7-2
clone_size: NA

cdr3_aa: CAISESGQPQGAFF
cdr3_nt: TGTGCCATCAGTGAGTCCGGACAGCCCCAAGGAGCTTTCTTT
cdr3_length: 14
j_call: TRBJ1-1
d_call: NA
v_call: TRBV10-3
clone_size: NA

cdr3_aa: CASSRRQAPRSSYEQYF
cdr3_nt: TGTGCCAGCAGCCGGCGTCAGGCCCCCCGGTCCTCCTACGAGCAGTACTTC
cdr3_length: 17
j_call: TRBJ2-7
d_call: NA
v_call: TRBV11-3
clone_size: once

cdr3_aa: CAWRFTGAPSTEAFF
cdr3_nt: TGTGCCTGGAGGTTCACGGGGGCCCCTTCCACTGAAGCTTTCTTT
cdr3_length: 15
j_call: TRBJ1-1
d_call: NA
v_call: TRBV30
clone_size: NA

cdr3_aa: CASTQRGRPNNEQFF
cdr3_nt: TGTGCCAGCACCCAAAGGGGGAGGCCGAACAATGAGCAGTTCTTC
cdr3_length: 15
j_call: TRBJ2-1
d_call: NA
v_call: TRBV11-3
clone_size: NA

cdr3_aa: CASRGYGYGYTF
cdr3_nt: TGTGCCAGTAGAGGGTATGGCTATGGCTACACCTTC
cdr3_length: 12
j_call: TRBJ1-2
d_call: NA
v_call: TRBV19
clone_size: NA

cdr3_aa: CASSLGTQFEQYF
cdr3_nt: TGTGCCAGCAGCCTCGGGACGCAGTTTGAGCAGTACTTC
cdr3_length: 13
j_call: TRBJ2-7
d_call: NA
v_call: TRBV6-5
clone_size: NA

cdr3_aa: CASRETGGQETQYF
cdr3_nt: TGTGCCAGCAGGGAAACGGGGGGGCAAGAGACCCAGTACTTC
cdr3_length: 14
j_call: TRBJ2-5
d_call: TRBD2
v_call: TRBV5-4
clone_size: NA

cdr3_aa: CASSAVDRNSPLHF
cdr3_nt: TGTGCCAGCAGTGCGGTCGACAGGAATTCACCCCTCCACTTT
cdr3_length: 14
j_call: TRBJ1-6
d_call: NA
v_call: TRBV2
clone_size: NA

cdr3_aa: CASSLLTGEAFF
cdr3_nt: TGTGCCAGCTCACTCCTGACAGGGGAAGCTTTCTTT
cdr3_length: 12
j_call: TRBJ1-1
d_call: TRBD1
v_call: TRBV18
clone_size: NA

cdr3_aa: CASSLVLASTGELFF
cdr3_nt: TGTGCCAGCAGCTTAGTTTTGGCGAGCACCGGGGAGCTGTTTTTT
cdr3_length: 15
j_call: TRBJ2-2
d_call: NA
v_call: TRBV7-8
clone_size: NA

cdr3_aa: CASSNPGRATDTQYF
cdr3_nt: TGTGCCAGTAGTAATCCGGGGAGGGCCACAGATACGCAGTATTTT
cdr3_length: 15
j_call: TRBJ2-3
d_call: TRBD2
v_call: TRBV19
clone_size: NA

cdr3_aa: CASSPLGQSGTKYF
cdr3_nt: TGTGCCAGCAGTCCCCTAGGACAGAGCGGGACAAAGTACTTC
cdr3_length: 14
j_call: TRBJ2-5
d_call: NA
v_call: TRBV6-5
clone_size: NA

cdr3_aa: CASSGQASGTGELFF
cdr3_nt: TGCGCCAGCAGCGGACAGGCGAGTGGTACCGGGGAGCTGTTTTTT
cdr3_length: 15
j_call: TRBJ2-2
d_call: TRBD1
v_call: TRBV5-1
clone_size: once

cdr3_aa: CAWSVWSRMNEKLFF
cdr3_nt: TGTGCCTGGAGTGTGTGGTCAAGGATGAATGAAAAACTGTTTTTT
cdr3_length: 15
j_call: TRBJ1-4
d_call: NA
v_call: TRBV30
clone_size: NA

cdr3_aa: CASSDQGGNQPQHF
cdr3_nt: TGTGCCAGCAGTGATCAGGGGGGAAATCAGCCCCAGCATTTT
cdr3_length: 14
j_call: TRBJ1-5
d_call: TRBD1
v_call: TRBV25-1
clone_size: NA

cdr3_aa: CASSPGRTEKLFF
cdr3_nt: TGTGCCAGCAGCCCAGGACGGACGGAAAAACTGTTTTTT
cdr3_length: 13
j_call: TRBJ1-4
d_call: NA
v_call: TRBV7-4
clone_size: once

cdr3_aa: CASSIGTSGTGELFF
cdr3_nt: TGTGCCAGTAGTATAGGGACTAGCGGCACCGGGGAGCTGTTTTTT
cdr3_length: 15
j_call: TRBJ2-2
d_call: TRBD2
v_call: TRBV19
clone_size: NA

cdr3_aa: CASSSLEGQGYYGYTF
cdr3_nt: TGTGCCAGCAGTTCATTGGAGGGACAGGGTTATTATGGCTACACCTTC
cdr3_length: 16
j_call: TRBJ1-2
d_call: TRBD1
v_call: TRBV28
clone_size: NA

cdr3_aa: CASSLGAVPNTEAFF
cdr3_nt: TGCGCCAGCAGCTTGGGAGCAGTCCCAAACACTGAAGCTTTCTTT
cdr3_length: 15
j_call: TRBJ1-1
d_call: NA
v_call: TRBV5-1
clone_size: NA

cdr3_aa: CASSFRDSNGYTF
cdr3_nt: TGTGCCAGTAGTTTCCGGGACAGCAATGGCTACACCTTC
cdr3_length: 13
j_call: TRBJ1-2
d_call: TRBD1
v_call: TRBV19
clone_size: NA

cdr3_aa: CASSPRGRERDNEQFF
cdr3_nt: TGTGCCAGCAGCCCCAGGGGTAGGGAAAGAGACAATGAGCAGTTCTTC
cdr3_length: 16
j_call: TRBJ2-1
d_call: NA
v_call: TRBV7-9
clone_size: NA

cdr3_aa: CASSQEEARDYNEQFF
cdr3_nt: TGTGCCAGCAGCCAAGAGGAGGCGCGGGATTACAATGAGCAGTTCTTC
cdr3_length: 16
j_call: TRBJ2-1
d_call: NA
v_call: TRBV14
clone_size: NA

cdr3_aa: CASSGDRARKSGANVLTF
cdr3_nt: TGTGCCAGCAGCGGTGACAGGGCCCGGAAGAGTGGGGCCAACGTCCTGACTTTC
cdr3_length: 18
j_call: TRBJ2-6
d_call: TRBD1
v_call: TRBV9
clone_size: NA

cdr3_aa: CASSGGAGGTEAFF
cdr3_nt: TGTGCCAGCAGCGGGGGGGCGGGCGGCACTGAAGCTTTCTTT
cdr3_length: 14
j_call: TRBJ1-1
d_call: NA
v_call: TRBV9
clone_size: NA

cdr3_aa: CASSPGTGGNQPQHF
cdr3_nt: TGTGCCAGCAGCCCCGGGACAGGGGGAAATCAGCCCCAGCATTTT
cdr3_length: 15
j_call: TRBJ1-5
d_call: TRBD1
v_call: TRBV7-2
clone_size: NA

cdr3_aa: CAWALTPAGYTF
cdr3_nt: TGTGCCTGGGCCCTAACCCCCGCGGGCTACACCTTC
cdr3_length: 12
j_call: TRBJ1-2
d_call: NA
v_call: TRBV30
clone_size: once

cdr3_aa: CASSLIGRGLSEQYF
cdr3_nt: TGTGCCAGCAGCTTAATCGGCAGGGGTTTATCCGAGCAGTACTTC
cdr3_length: 15
j_call: TRBJ2-7
d_call: NA
v_call: TRBV7-9
clone_size: NA

cdr3_aa: CAWSRDGGEKLFF
cdr3_nt: TGTGCCTGGAGTCGCGATGGGGGTGAAAAACTGTTTTTT
cdr3_length: 13
j_call: TRBJ1-4
d_call: NA
v_call: TRBV30
clone_size: once

cdr3_aa: CASSLVLPDSGANVLTF
cdr3_nt: TGTGCCAGCAGCCTGGTACTCCCCGACTCTGGGGCCAACGTCCTGACTTTC
cdr3_length: 17
j_call: TRBJ2-6
d_call: NA
v_call: TRBV5-5
clone_size: NA

cdr3_aa: CATSEADEQFF
cdr3_nt: TGTGCCACCAGTGAGGCTGATGAGCAGTTCTTC
cdr3_length: 11
j_call: TRBJ2-1
d_call: NA
v_call: TRBV24-1
clone_size: NA

cdr3_aa: CASSLTGENTEAFF
cdr3_nt: TGCGCCAGCAGCTTGACAGGGGAGAACACTGAAGCTTTCTTT
cdr3_length: 14
j_call: TRBJ1-1
d_call: TRBD1
v_call: TRBV5-1
clone_size: NA

cdr3_aa: CASSTYSGGAPDTQYF
cdr3_nt: TGTGCCAGCAGCACCTATAGCGGGGGGGCCCCAGATACGCAGTATTTT
cdr3_length: 16
j_call: TRBJ2-3
d_call: TRBD2
v_call: TRBV5-6
clone_size: NA